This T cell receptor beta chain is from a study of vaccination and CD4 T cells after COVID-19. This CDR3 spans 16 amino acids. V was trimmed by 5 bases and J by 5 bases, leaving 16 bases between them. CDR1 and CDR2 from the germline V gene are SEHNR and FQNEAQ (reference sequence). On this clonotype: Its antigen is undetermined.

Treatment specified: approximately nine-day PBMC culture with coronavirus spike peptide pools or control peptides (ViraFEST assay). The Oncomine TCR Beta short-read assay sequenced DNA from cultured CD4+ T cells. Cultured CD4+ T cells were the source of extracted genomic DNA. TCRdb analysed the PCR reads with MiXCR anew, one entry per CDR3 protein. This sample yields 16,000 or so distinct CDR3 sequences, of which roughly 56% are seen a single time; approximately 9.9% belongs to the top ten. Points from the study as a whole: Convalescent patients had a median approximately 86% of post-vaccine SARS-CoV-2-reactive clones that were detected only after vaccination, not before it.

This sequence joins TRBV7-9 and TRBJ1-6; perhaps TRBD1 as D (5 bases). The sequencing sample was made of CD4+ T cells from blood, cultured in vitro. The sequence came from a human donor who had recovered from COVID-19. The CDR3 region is CASSPQGGSNNSPLHF. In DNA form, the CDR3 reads TGTGCCAGCAGCCCCCAGGGAGGGAGCAATAATTCACCCCTCCACTTT.